In this sample, the clone carrying this TCR beta chain turned up once. The entry originates in a study of T cells in narcolepsy. Study in general: Donors had narcolepsy type 1 or type 2, or were healthy controls.

Assay: immunoSEQ multiplex PCR; the TCRdb copy retains only in-frame clones and omits some. The data show about 36,000 clones, with roughly 86% seen just once and about 2.5% held by the top ten. Per germline, CDR1 MNHNS and CDR2 SASEGT. The junction had 11 bases not matched to a gene; V was cut back by 5 bases and J by 5 bases. The CDR3 has 15 residues. This chain links TRBV6-1 with TRBJ2-5; 7 positions match TRBD1. Sequences were obtained from memory (CD45RA-) CD4+ T cells from blood. This TCR came from a human donor in good health. The DNA for the CDR3 is TGTGCCAGCAGTAAGCGACAGGGCCATGAGGAGACCCAGTACTTC. Protein product: CASSKRQGHEETQYF.